Each of the 19 T cell receptor beta chains below was sequenced from the same sample in a study of identical twins. Each CDR3 protein gets one entry after TCRdb re-called the 5' RACE reads with MiXCR. The sample carries roughly 690,000 distinct CDR3 sequences, roughly 6.2% recorded once. The sequenced sample consisted of naive T cells sorted from blood. The origin of the receptors is a man between 18 and 35 years old in good health.

This chain uses TRBV7-9 with TRBJ2-7; 8 positions match TRBD2. V was clipped by 3 bases and J by 9 bases; unmatched bases: 13. Looked up from germline, CDR1 is SEHNR and CDR2 is FQNEAQ (reference sequence). The CDR3 spans 15 residues. The CDR3 DNA is TGTGCCAGCAGCTTTAGCGGGACCAATCAAGGGGGGCAGTACGTC. It is translated as CASSFSGTNQGGQYV.

This clonotype was picked up a small number of times. The chain uses TRBV4-3 and TRBJ2-7, with D possibly matching TRBD1 (5 bases). CDR1 and CDR2 (germline): LGHNA, YSLEER. The CDR3 contains 17 residues. The ends were cut back, 1 base at V and 2 bases at J, with 18 bases in the middle. The CDR3 DNA sequence: TGCGCCAGCAGCCAAGTCCTCAAAGGGGCAGAAGCCTACGAGCAGTACTTC. As protein: CASSQVLKGAEAYEQYF.

This clonotype was detected only a few times. The chain has TRBV10-3 and TRBJ2-7, with D possibly TRBD1 on 5 matching bases. The germline CDR1 and CDR2 sequences are ENHRY and SYGVKD. This CDR3 is built from 14 residues. Trimming shortened V by 3 bases and J by 3 bases, and 12 bases separated the two germline ends. The CDR3: CAISDFDRNYEQYV. CDR3 DNA: TGTGCCATCAGTGATTTTGACAGAAACTACGAGCAGTACGTC.

This clonotype was counted a few times. The V call is TRBV6-2 or TRBV6-3, the J call TRBJ2-6; 7 nucleotides line up with TRBD1. CDR1 and CDR2 (germline): MNHEY, SVGEGT. Losses at the gene ends were 7 bases for V and 7 bases for J; bases not matched to a gene: 16. CDR3 length: 17 amino acids. CDR3 amino acids: CASTPDRSLSGANVLTF. The CDR3 coding sequence is TGTGCCAGCACCCCGGACAGGAGCCTCTCCGGAGCCAACGTCCTGACTTTC.

This clonotype was seen ten or more times. The CDR3 DNA reads TGTGCCAGCAGCCCGACTGGTGGGTCAAATTCACCCCTCCACTTT. This sequence encodes CASSPTGGSNSPLHF. J is TRBJ1-6 and V is TRBV12-3 or TRBV12-4, with no clear D. CDR3 length: 15 residues. Trimming took off 6 bases at V and 7 bases at J, with 16 bases between the two ends.

This clonotype was counted many times. The V and J genes are TRBV20-1 and TRBJ2-1; 10 positions agree with TRBD2. The J segment lost 9 bases and the V segment lost 6 bases, leaving 8 bases of the junction unmatched. Germline V gives CDR1 DFQATT, CDR2 SNEGSKA (reference sequence). This CDR3 is 13 amino acids long. CDR3 DNA: TGCAGTGCACTAGCGGGATTTCGGTCTGAGCAGTTCTTC. This encodes CSALAGFRSEQFF.

Many counts were recorded for this clonotype. The V call is TRBV20-1, the J call TRBJ2-3; no clear D. Per the germline V gene, CDR1 is DFQATT and CDR2 is SNEGSKA (reference sequence). V was cut by 3 bases and J by 0 bases, with 4 bases left in between. This CDR3 is built from 12 residues. Here the CDR3 DNA reads TGCAGTGCTAGGACGAGCACAGATACGCAGTATTTT. It specifies CSARTSTDTQYF.

This clonotype was seen many times. The V call is TRBV15, the J call TRBJ1-6, with D possibly matching TRBD1 (6 bases). Looked up from germline, CDR1 is LNHNV and CDR2 is YYDKDF (reference sequence). The CDR3 spans 15 residues. Deletions cut 9 bases from V and 0 bases from J, with 12 bases between. The DNA of the CDR3 is TGTGCCACTCGGGGGCAGGGCTCCTATAATTCACCCCTCCACTTT. Its translation: CATRGQGSYNSPLHF.

The sample holds a few counts of this clonotype. J is TRBJ2-5 and V is TRBV4-2, with 12 nucleotides matching TRBD2. This CDR3 comprises 17 residues. Germline V gene lookup returns CDR1 LGHNA and CDR2 YNFKEQ. Losses at the gene ends were 3 bases for V and 4 bases for J; bases not matched to a gene: 9. The CDR3 DNA reads TGTGCCAGCAGCCAGACTCCTAGCGGGAGGGCCGGAGAGACCCAGTACTTC. This sequence encodes CASSQTPSGRAGETQYF.

This clonotype was counted a few times. The chain couples TRBV3-1 to TRBJ2-4; 7 positions match TRBD1. This CDR3 comprises 18 residues. V was pared by 0 bases and J by 0 bases, with 8 bases of the junction left unmatched. CDR1 is LGHDT, CDR2 YNNKEL, per germline (reference sequence). CDR3 in DNA: TGTGCCAGCAGCCAAGAACCGACAGGGACGTTAGCCAAAAACATTCAGTACTTC. It encodes CASSQEPTGTLAKNIQYF.

The V gene is TRBV6-5, the J gene TRBJ1-5; D is ambiguous. The V gene lost 0 bases and the J gene lost 0 bases, with 9 bases spanning the gap. The germline gives CDR1 MNHEY, CDR2 SVGAGI. The CDR3 has 16 amino acids. CDR3 loop: CASSYSNRYSNQPQHF. In DNA, the CDR3 is TGTGCCAGCAGTTACTCGAACCGATATAGCAATCAGCCCCAGCATTTT.

This clonotype was recorded at least ten times. The J gene is TRBJ1-1, the V gene TRBV6-2 or TRBV6-3; 8 bases align to TRBD1. The CDR3 has 14 amino acids. V shed 7 bases and J 0 bases; nucleotides not matched to a gene: 4. The germline V gene encodes CDR1 MNHEY and CDR2 SVGEGT. The chain's CDR3 is CASTRQGLNTEAFF. Here the CDR3 DNA reads TGTGCCAGCACCCGACAGGGGCTGAACACTGAAGCTTTCTTT.

This clonotype was picked up many times. The chain joins TRBV24-1 to TRBJ2-5; D perhaps matches TRBD1 (5 bases). Trimming left V 5 bases short and J 5 bases short, with 8 bases between. Per germline, CDR1 KGHDR and CDR2 SFDVKD. The CDR3 is made up of 12 amino acids. The chain's CDR3 is CATSGGAETQYF. CDR3 in DNA: TGTGCCACCAGTGGGGGCGCGGAGACCCAGTACTTC.

The table lists this clonotype with many counts. The CDR3 DNA reads TGTGCCACCAGCAGAGATGGGACAGCGGGGGAAAAACTGTTTTTT. Its protein product is CATSRDGTAGEKLFF. V usage is TRBV15 and J usage is TRBJ1-4; 7 bases are a match to TRBD1. This CDR3 comprises 15 residues. Trimming at V came to 0 bases and at J to 8 bases, leaving 6 bases not matched to a gene. Germline-derived CDR1 and CDR2 are LNHNV and YYDKDF (reference sequence).

The CDR3 spells CASSLRRINEQFF. In DNA, the CDR3 is TGTGCCAGCAGTCTTCGTCGGATCAATGAGCAGTTCTTC. J is TRBJ2-1 and V is TRBV12-3 or TRBV12-4, with D unresolved. This CDR3 spans 13 amino acids. V gave up 5 bases and J gave up 6 bases, with 11 bases separating them.

This clonotype was detected a few times. The J gene is TRBJ1-2, the V gene TRBV12-3 or TRBV12-4, with D possibly matching TRBD1 (6 bases). The CDR3 covers 16 residues. V dropped 3 bases and J dropped 4 bases, with 18 bases sitting between them. The DNA for the CDR3 is TGTGCCAGCAGTTTGTTGGGGAGGGGGAAAATCTATGGCTACACCTTC. It specifies CASSLLGRGKIYGYTF.

This clonotype showed up many times. The chain employs TRBV20-1 and TRBJ2-1; 8 nucleotides match TRBD2. This CDR3 spans 13 amino acids. Losses at the gene ends were 3 bases for V and 7 bases for J; bases not matched to a gene: 5. Germline V gives CDR1 DFQATT, CDR2 SNEGSKA (reference sequence). The CDR3 nucleotides are TGCAGTGCTAGCGGGAGGGCCTTGAATGAGCAGTTCTTC. Translating gives CSASGRALNEQFF.

Many counts were recorded for this clonotype. This chain joins TRBV5-1 and TRBJ2-1; possibly TRBD1 for D (6 bases). The CDR3 contains 11 residues. V lost 5 bases to trimming and J lost 8 bases, with 8 bases between them. From germline, CDR1 is SGHRS and CDR2 YFSETQ. The CDR3 here is CASRGADEQFF. CDR3 bases: TGCGCCAGCAGGGGGGCCGATGAGCAGTTCTTC.

This clonotype has ten or more counts. This rearrangement joins TRBV5-1 to TRBJ2-7; the match to TRBD1 covers 7 bases. In germline, CDR1 is SGHRS, CDR2 YFSETQ. This CDR3 spans 14 amino acids. Germline trimming cut 0 bases from V and 5 bases from J; bases unmatched to any gene: 5. CDR3 nucleotides: TGCGCCAGCAGCTTGGAGACCGGGACAGACGAGCAGTACGTC. Translation gives CASSLETGTDEQYV.